This TCR beta chain comes out of a study of T cell responses to AZD1222 COVID-19 vaccine. The overall study: The study pooled second doses at about 4 or about 12 weeks.

This table comes from immunoSEQ multiplex PCR, and its TCRdb copy is limited to in-frame clones, with some not included. The sample comprises fewer than 200,000 clones, just over 90% of which are singletons, and approximately 2.5% rests with the top ten. Findings and caveats of the study: Scientists sampled the repertoires only once the peak T cell response had passed. Spike-spanning, vaccine-associated CD4 TCRs were dominant at 160-218 and 743-854. Within unmutated variant regions lay the reported targets of nearly half of spike-specific TCRs.

Comments on this clone: Its antigen is as yet unknown.

The germline V gene encodes CDR1 MNHNS and CDR2 SASEGT. Trimming cost V 3 bases and J 3 bases, with 9 bases left between them. There are 13 residues in the CDR3. The genes are TRBV6-1 and TRBJ2-7; no clear D gene. This TCR was recovered from an adult in good health. The sequences come from peripheral blood, collected on day 0 of AZD1222 vaccination. CDR3 DNA: TGTGCCAGCAGTGAGGGCACGGACTACGAGCAGTACTTC. Protein product: CASSEGTDYEQYF.